This T cell receptor (beta chain) comes out of a study of cytomegalovirus exposure and HLA in healthy donors. General study results and limits: Indistinguishable V segments, including TRBV6-2 and TRBV6-3, were excluded. Investigators reported 164 TCR beta chains as tied to cytomegalovirus. The classifier was said to identify cytomegalovirus status with high specificity and sensitivity.

This clone was picked up one time. Its target is unknown. The germline V gene encodes CDR1 SEHNR and CDR2 FQNEAQ (reference sequence). This CDR3 comprises 14 residues. Trimming left V 6 bases short and J 0 bases short, with 9 bases between. A multiplex PCR was run with 60 Vbeta primers and 13 Jbeta primers. Sequenced by immunoSEQ multiplex PCR; TCRdb stores in-frame clones only, minus some. The sample has around 140,000 clones; approximately 78% are singletons. Sequenced sample: PBMCs. The V gene is TRBV7-9, the J gene TRBJ1-3; D unclear. The receptor comes from a woman aged 18 to 35 in good health and CMV-seropositive. The DNA for the CDR3 is TGTGCCAGCAGGCAAAGTAGCTCTGGAAACACCATATATTTT. Its protein product is CASRQSSSGNTIYF.